This T cell receptor (beta chain) was found in a study of low-dose radiotherapy and immunotherapy resistance in tumors. For the study at large: Ipilimumab 1 mg/kg every six weeks, together with nivolumab 240 mg every two weeks, was given intravenously to patients.

As to time point: before trial treatment. Treatment of the donors consisted of nivolumab and ipilimumab (plus aspirin, low-dose cyclophosphamide and low-dose radiotherapy). Those who qualified had advanced solid tumors (lacking tumor-infiltrating lymphocytes). This CDR3 is built from 15 residues. V lost 2 bases, J lost 8 bases, and 7 bases stayed unmatched. Germline V lookup: CDR1 KGHSH, CDR2 LQKENI. This clonotype was picked up many times. cDNA synthesis used a TRAV/TRBV-specific primer set for both chains. Both a constant-region primer and a V-primer adapter served to amplify TCRs across roughly 21 PCR cycles. TCRdb analysed the reads with MiXCR anew, one entry per CDR3 protein. The data hold more than 50,000 distinct CDR3 sequences, with less than 30% observed a single time.

The source is a male donor with rectosigmoid adenocarcinoma. This chain connects TRBV18 to TRBJ1-2; 11 bases are a match to TRBD1. This sample comprised PBMCs, obtained before treatment. The CDR3 is CASSPDMDRGPGYTF. DNA for the CDR3: TGTGCCAGCTCACCAGATATGGACAGGGGGCCCGGCTACACCTTC.